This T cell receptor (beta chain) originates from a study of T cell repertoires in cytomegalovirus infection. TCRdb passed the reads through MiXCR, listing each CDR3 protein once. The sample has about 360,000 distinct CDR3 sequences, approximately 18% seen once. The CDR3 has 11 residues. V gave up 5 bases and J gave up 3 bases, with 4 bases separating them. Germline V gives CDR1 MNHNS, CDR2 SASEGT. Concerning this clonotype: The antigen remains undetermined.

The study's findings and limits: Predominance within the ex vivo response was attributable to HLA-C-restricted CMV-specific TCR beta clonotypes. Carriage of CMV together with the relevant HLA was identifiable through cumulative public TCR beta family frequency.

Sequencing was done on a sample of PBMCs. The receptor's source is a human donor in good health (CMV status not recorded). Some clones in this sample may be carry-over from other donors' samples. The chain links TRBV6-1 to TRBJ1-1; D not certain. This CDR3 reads CASSIYTEAFF. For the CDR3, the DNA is TGTGCCAGCAGTATTTACACTGAAGCTTTCTTT.